Following are 25 T cell receptor beta chains from one sample sequenced in a study of regulatory T cells in long-lasting Graves disease. iRepertoire HTBI primers and Arm-PCR of CDR3 regions built TCR beta libraries. TCRdb ran MiXCR on the multiplex PCR reads and lists one entry per CDR3 protein. The sample contains 410,000 or so distinct CDR3 sequences, about 15% of which appear only once. Time point: newly diagnosed GD, antithyroid drugs for less than 3 months. The TCR library was made from RNA that had been extracted from PBMCs in TRIzol. This sample was shared with a second study, whose subject was T cells in Graves' hyperthyroidism and ophthalmopathy.

Sequencing was performed on peripheral blood mononuclear cells (PBMCs), taken at new diagnosis, from a patient treated with antithyroid drugs. The source of these receptors is a woman in her twenties or thirties with Graves disease.

This clonotype was observed a few times. The V and J genes are TRBV5-5 and TRBJ1-4, with D unclear. Trimming removed 3 bases from V and 4 bases from J, with 10 bases in between. The length of the CDR3 is 14 residues. Germline V gene data show CDR1 as SGHKS and CDR2 as YYEKEE (reference sequence). CDR3 protein: CASSSGRFNEKLFF. The CDR3 bases are TGTGCCAGCAGCTCCGGACGGTTTAATGAAAAACTGTTTTTT. Looking up the rest from reference TRBV5-5 and TRBJ1-4 gives the full variable domain: DAGVTQSPTHLIKTRGQQVTLRCSPISGHKSVSWYQQVLGQGPQFIFQYYEKEERGRGNFPDRFSARQFPNYSSELNVNALLLGDSALYLCASSSGRFNEKLFFGSGTQLSVL.

This clonotype was observed at least ten times. The chain links TRBV24-1 to TRBJ1-2; D possibly corresponds to TRBD1 (6 bases). V shed 3 bases and J shed 8 bases, with 12 bases lying between them. The CDR3 loop spans 13 amino acids. CDR1 is KGHDR, CDR2 SFDVKD, per germline. The CDR3 nucleotides are TGTGCCACCAGTGATGGCAGGGGAGGAGGCTACACCTTC. This encodes CATSDGRGGGYTF.

This clonotype was seen a single time. A far larger clone is off by one base, so a read error is likely. V is TRBV3-1 and J is TRBJ2-5; maybe TRBD2 (5 bases). V was cut by 4 bases and J by 11 bases, with 17 bases left in between. This CDR3 is 13 amino acids long. Germline V CDR1 and CDR2: LGHDT, YNNKEL (reference sequence). In DNA, the CDR3 is TGTGCCAGCAGCCTTGCTTCCCTACCGGGGCAGTACTTC. Its protein product is CASSLASLPGQYF.

This clonotype occurred many times. This rearrangement joins TRBV12-3 or TRBV12-4 to TRBJ2-7; D unresolved. This CDR3 spans 16 amino acids. V dropped 6 bases and J dropped 3 bases, with 21 bases sitting between them. The CDR3 sequence: CASSRPPRQDHYEQYF. The CDR3 DNA follows: TGTGCCAGCAGCAGACCCCCCCGGCAGGACCACTACGAGCAGTACTTC.

This clonotype came up a few times. The genes are TRBV20-1 and TRBJ2-7; D gene ambiguous. V shed 1 base and J shed 2 bases, with 9 bases lying between them. Germline lookup yields CDR1 DFQATT and CDR2 SNEGSKA (reference sequence). There are 13 residues in the CDR3. The CDR3 region has the DNA TGCAGTGCTAGAGTGGTCTTTACCTACGAGCAGTACTTC. This encodes CSARVVFTYEQYF.

Of note for this clonotype: A far larger clone is one base from this, pointing to a likely read error. This sequence joins TRBV20-1 and TRBJ2-1, with TRBD1 matching over 7 bases. J gave up 10 bases and V 5 bases, and 14 bases lay outside the gene matches. The CDR3 has 14 residues. From germline, CDR1 is DFQATT and CDR2 SNEGSKA (reference sequence). CDR3 region: CSAVTGAAIYEQFF. CDR3 nucleotides: TGCAGTGCTGTCACAGGGGCGGCGATTTACGAGCAGTTCTTC.

This clonotype has at least ten counts. The chain combines TRBV6-4 with TRBJ2-6; D is undetermined. Looked up from germline, CDR1 is MRHNA and CDR2 is SNTAGT. The CDR3 consists of 15 residues. Trimming took off 2 bases at V and 4 bases at J, with 9 bases between the two ends. For the CDR3, the DNA is TGTGCCAGCAGTGACAGGGAAACCGGGGCCAACGTCCTGACTTTC. Its translation is CASSDRETGANVLTF.

This clonotype was picked up a small number of times. The CDR3 DNA reads as TGCAGTGCTCGTACAGGGGGAGTAGCTTTCTTT. Its translation is CSARTGGVAFF. The genes are TRBV20-1 and TRBJ1-1; 8 bases match TRBD1. From germline, CDR1 is DFQATT and CDR2 SNEGSKA (reference sequence). The CDR3 covers 11 residues. Trimming cost V 5 bases and J 10 bases; bases outside gene matches: 6.

This clonotype was observed at least ten times. This sequence joins TRBV7-2 and TRBJ2-7, with D possibly matching TRBD1 (5 bases). The CDR3 runs 15 residues. Trimming took off 5 bases at V and 2 bases at J, with 16 bases between the two ends. Germline-derived CDR1 and CDR2 are SGHTA and FQGNSA. The CDR3 nucleotides are TGTGCCAGCAGCCCTGACAGATGGGCGCCCTACGAGCAGTACTTC. It is translated as CASSPDRWAPYEQYF.

This clonotype was observed a few times. The chain joins TRBV14 to TRBJ2-3, with D uncertain. Germline CDR1 is SGHDN and CDR2 is FVKESK. The CDR3 has 18 amino acids. Deletions cut 1 base from V and 4 bases from J, with 21 bases between. For the CDR3, the DNA is TGTGCCAGCAGCCAAGTGGAGCCCCTACGAAACGTCGCAGATACGCAGTATTTT. It codes for CASSQVEPLRNVADTQYF.

Ten or more counts support this clonotype. The genes are TRBV2 and TRBJ2-7, with a weak D call TRBD2 (6 bases). V lost 5 bases to trimming and J lost 2 bases, with 16 bases between them. CDR1 and CDR2 (germline): SNHLY, FYNNEI. The CDR3 extends over 15 amino acids. The CDR3 loop is CASSKGTASTYEQYF. CDR3 nucleotides: TGTGCCAGCAGTAAGGGGACTGCTAGTACCTACGAGCAGTACTTC.

In this sample, this clonotype turned up many times. This chain uses TRBV28 with TRBJ1-2; TRBD1 agrees at 11 bases. The junction had 10 bases not matched to a gene; V was cut back by 7 bases and J by 6 bases. The CDR3 contains 15 residues. CDR1 MDHEN and CDR2 SYDVKM come from the germline V gene. The DNA for the CDR3 is TGTGCCAGCACTCCCGGGACAGGGGGTTTCGATGGCTACACCTTC. As protein: CASTPGTGGFDGYTF.

The table lists this clonotype with many counts. This rearrangement joins TRBV20-1 to TRBJ1-5; unclear D gene. This CDR3 has 15 residues. The V end was cut by 1 base, the J end by 1 base, with 11 bases between. Germline V CDR1 and CDR2: DFQATT, SNEGSKA (reference sequence). The chain's CDR3 is CSARVAGGSNQPQHF. The CDR3 nucleotides are TGCAGTGCTAGAGTCGCAGGAGGAAGCAATCAGCCCCAGCATTTT.

This clonotype was recorded at least ten times. This chain connects TRBV13 to TRBJ1-4; the D is unclear. The V gene's germline CDR1 is PRHDT and CDR2 FYEKMQ (reference sequence). The CDR3 spans 13 residues. Trimming left V 0 bases short and J 4 bases short, with 3 bases between. CDR3 loop: CASSLGVNEKLFF. The CDR3 DNA reads as TGTGCCAGCAGCTTAGGGGTTAATGAAAAACTGTTTTTT.

The table lists this clonotype with many counts. This sequence joins TRBV11-2 and TRBJ2-2; D tentatively reads TRBD1 or TRBD2 (5 bases each). The V and J ends lost 5 bases and 2 bases respectively, with 12 bases between them. Germline loops: CDR1 SGHAT, CDR2 FQNNGV. The CDR3 is 15 residues long. CDR3 nucleotides: TGTGCCAGCAGCCCACGGGGCTCCAACACCGGGGAGCTGTTTTTT. Its protein is CASSPRGSNTGELFF.

This clonotype was counted only a few times. This chain joins TRBV5-1 and TRBJ1-1; D unresolved. The CDR3 covers 15 residues. The V end was cut by 4 bases, the J end by 2 bases, with 15 bases between. The germline CDR1 and CDR2 sequences are SGHRS and YFSETQ. In nucleotides, the CDR3 is TGCGCCAGCAGCCAGCTGGGCAATTCAAACACTGAAGCTTTCTTT. It encodes CASSQLGNSNTEAFF.

As to this clonotype: With a much larger clone just one base away, this may be a read error. The chain has TRBV11-2 and TRBJ2-1; 10 bases map to TRBD2. The CDR3 is made up of 14 amino acids. Germline CDR1 SGHAT, CDR2 FQNNGV. J gave up 10 bases and V 4 bases, and 7 bases lay outside the gene matches. The CDR3 DNA reads TGTGCCAGCAGCTCCTCTAGCGGGAGACACGAGCAGTTCTTC. This translates into CASSSSSGRHEQFF.

This clonotype has a count of ten or more. The rearrangement links TRBV7-3 to TRBJ1-5; no clear D gene. The ends were cut back, 3 bases at V and 4 bases at J, with 7 bases in the middle. Germline loops: CDR1 SGHTA, CDR2 FQGTGA. The CDR3 is made up of 13 amino acids. The CDR3 reads CASSLWANQPQHF. CDR3 bases: TGTGCCAGCAGCTTGTGGGCTAATCAGCCCCAGCATTTT.

The chain is built from TRBV28 and TRBJ1-5, with 8 positions matching TRBD1. Germline assignment: CDR1 MDHEN and CDR2 SYDVKM. The CDR3 totals 15 residues. Unmatched junction bases numbered 8, after V lost 6 bases and J lost 4 bases. CDR3 in DNA: TGTGCCAGCAGACCACCAGGGGGCTGGAATCAGCCCCAGCATTTT. Protein: CASRPPGGWNQPQHF.

This clonotype has ten or more counts. The chain is built from TRBV29-1 and TRBJ2-7, with TRBD2 matching 13 bases. With V trimmed by 5 bases and J by 4 bases, 5 bases remained unmatched. This CDR3 comprises 14 residues. Germline CDR1 reads SQVTM; CDR2 reads ANQGSEA. For the CDR3, the DNA is TGCAGCGTTAACGGACTAGCGGGAGCTTACGAGCAGTACTTC. Its protein is CSVNGLAGAYEQYF.

The rearrangement joins TRBV5-4 to TRBJ2-2; 8 nucleotides align to TRBD2. This CDR3 comprises 16 residues. CDR1 and CDR2 (germline): SGHNT, YYREEE (reference sequence). V dropped 0 bases and J dropped 7; count of bases not matched to a gene: 8. The CDR3 DNA reads TGTGCCAGCAGCTTGGATACGGGAGGGCCGGACGGGGAGCTGTTTTTT. This sequence encodes CASSLDTGGPDGELFF. Full variable domain (missing parts from reference TRBV5-4 and TRBJ2-2): ETGVTQSPTHLIKTRGQQVTLRCSSQSGHNTVSWYQQALGQGPQFIFQYYREEENGRGNFPPRFSGLQFPNYSSELNVNALELDDSALYLCASSLDTGGPDGELFFGEGSRLTVL.

This clonotype has only a few counts. The chain links TRBV7-3 to TRBJ2-7; D call uncertain. The germline gives CDR1 SGHTA, CDR2 FQGTGA. The V and J ends lost 2 bases and 2 bases respectively, with 13 bases between them. This CDR3 comprises 15 residues. The CDR3 coding sequence is TGTGCCAGCAGCTTATCTGGAGACCCAACCTACGAGCAGTACTTC. Residues: CASSLSGDPTYEQYF.

This chain connects TRBV13 to TRBJ2-7; D possibly corresponds to TRBD2 (6 bases). Germline V gene sequence: CDR1 PRHDT, CDR2 FYEKMQ (reference sequence). The CDR3 is 16 residues long. V lost 7 bases and J lost 0, with 19 bases in between. This CDR3 reads CASTPRGSFSSYEQYF. CDR3 nucleotide sequence: TGTGCCAGCACCCCCCGGGGGTCCTTTTCCTCCTACGAGCAGTACTTC.

In this sample, this clonotype turned up many times. The chain links TRBV27 to TRBJ1-5; 7 bases match TRBD1. The germline V gene encodes CDR1 MNHEY and CDR2 SMNVEV (reference sequence). CDR3 length: 12 amino acids. Losses at the gene ends were 6 bases for V and 12 bases for J; bases not matched to a gene: 8. The CDR3 region has the DNA TGTGCCAGCAGGACCGGGACAGACCTCCAGCATTTT. Its protein is CASRTGTDLQHF.

The table lists this clonotype with a few counts. This rearrangement joins TRBV4-1 to TRBJ1-2; D might be TRBD1 (6 bases). V lost 4 bases and J 8 bases, leaving 20 bases between the germline ends. This CDR3 comprises 15 residues. Germline V lookup: CDR1 MGHRA, CDR2 YSYEKL. The CDR3 loop is CASSRQGQGMEGYTF. For the CDR3, the DNA is TGCGCCAGCAGCCGCCAGGGGCAGGGAATGGAGGGCTACACCTTC.